What follows are 17 T cell receptor beta chains derived from one specimen sequenced in a study of radiation and T cells in renal cell carcinoma. As for time point: baseline pretreatment blood. The treatment was: 15 Gy SBRT to primary tumor, nephrectomy 4 weeks later. Only in-frame clones appear in the TCRdb table, and some are missing; sequencing was by immunoSEQ multiplex PCR. The data hold about 160,000 clones, with roughly 90% observed a single time. Sequenced here: blood, sampled from a patient whose treatment included radiotherapy and nephrectomy. The origin of the receptors is a woman between 70 and 85 years old with renal cell carcinoma.

This chain uses TRBV5-4 with TRBJ2-2; D gene ambiguous. This CDR3 has 13 residues. Germline-derived CDR1 and CDR2 are SGHNT and YYREEE (reference sequence). V was cut by 3 bases and J by 4 bases, with 7 bases left in between. CDR3 amino acids: CASSSASTGELFF. DNA of the CDR3: TGTGCCAGCAGCTCAGCTAGCACCGGGGAGCTGTTTTTT.

This clone has just one count. The genes are TRBV5-1 and TRBJ1-1; D call uncertain. Germline V gives CDR1 SGHRS, CDR2 YFSETQ. This CDR3 has 15 residues. The V gene lost 0 bases and the J gene lost 1 base, with 10 bases spanning the gap. DNA for the CDR3: TGCGCCAGCAGCTTGGCCGTGAATACGAACACTGAAGCTTTCTTT. This sequence encodes CASSLAVNTNTEAFF.

This clone was seen once. The chain is built from TRBV10-2 and TRBJ1-1; no reliable D call. Trimming took off 4 bases at V and 1 base at J, with 7 bases between the two ends. Per germline, CDR1 WSHSY and CDR2 SAAADI. The CDR3 is made up of 13 amino acids. The CDR3 protein is CASSGAGNTEAFF. CDR3 bases: TGCGCCAGCAGTGGGGCAGGGAACACTGAAGCTTTCTTT.

The chain links TRBV19 to TRBJ1-2; D is undetermined. V lost 3 bases and J lost 8, with 10 bases in between. Germline V gives CDR1 LNHDA, CDR2 SQIVND (reference sequence). This CDR3 has 12 amino acids. The CDR3 spells CASSMGVIGYTF. For the CDR3, the DNA is TGTGCCAGTAGTATGGGAGTTATCGGCTACACCTTC.

This rearrangement joins TRBV19 to TRBJ2-5; 10 bases fit TRBD2. The CDR3 totals 16 residues. The junction had 11 bases not matched to a gene; V was cut back by 6 bases and J by 4 bases. Germline V lookup: CDR1 LNHDA, CDR2 SQIVND (reference sequence). CDR3 amino acids: CASSHLAGASGETQYF. The CDR3 DNA reads TGTGCCAGTAGCCATCTAGCGGGGGCGTCGGGAGAGACCCAGTACTTC.

The V and J genes are TRBV19 and TRBJ2-3, with D possibly being TRBD1 (6 bases). Deletions cut 2 bases from V and 1 base from J, with 10 bases between. The CDR3 is 15 residues long. CDR1 and CDR2 from the germline V gene are LNHDA and SQIVND (reference sequence). The CDR3 nucleotides read TGTGCCAGTAGTATAATGGACAGCGGCACAGATACGCAGTATTTT. This gives the protein CASSIMDSGTDTQYF.

The rearrangement links TRBV11-3 to TRBJ1-3; TRBD1 matches at 7 bases. This CDR3 has 15 amino acids. The V and J ends lost 1 base and 4 bases, in that order; junction bases with no gene match: 4. Germline CDR1 and CDR2: SGHNT and YENEEA. CDR3: CASSLVGTDGNTIYF. DNA for the CDR3: TGTGCCAGCAGCTTAGTGGGGACAGACGGAAACACCATATATTTT.

The chain uses TRBV7-6 and TRBJ2-1; weak D call: TRBD2 (6 bases). Trimming cost V 3 bases and J 7 bases, with 16 bases left between them. The V gene's germline CDR1 is SGHVS and CDR2 FNYEAQ. The CDR3 consists of 15 residues. The CDR3 DNA reads as TGTGCCAGCAGCTTGACCCAGGGTGCGGGGAATGAGCAGTTCTTC. Protein sequence: CASSLTQGAGNEQFF.

This rearrangement joins TRBV5-1 to TRBJ2-3; possibly TRBD2 for D (6 bases). The CDR3 covers 15 residues. Trimming took off 0 bases at V and 1 base at J, with 9 bases between the two ends. The germline V gene has CDR1 SGHRS and CDR2 YFSETQ. This CDR3 is CASSLAPSGTDTQYF. CDR3 DNA sequence: TGCGCCAGCAGCTTGGCCCCTAGCGGCACAGATACGCAGTATTTT.

This chain connects TRBV5-4 to TRBJ1-1; D remains ambiguous. V was cut by 0 bases and J by 2 bases, with 11 bases left in between. The CDR3 loop spans 15 amino acids. CDR1 is SGHNT and CDR2 is YYREEE in the germline V gene (reference sequence). The CDR3 sequence is CASSLDSGVNTEAFF. CDR3 sequence (DNA): TGTGCCAGCAGCTTGGATTCCGGGGTTAACACTGAAGCTTTCTTT.

The chain has TRBV11-3 and TRBJ2-6; tentatively, D is TRBD1 (6 bases). Trimming took 1 base from V and 0 from J, leaving 10 bases between them. The CDR3 extends over 17 amino acids. Germline V gene data show CDR1 as SGHNT and CDR2 as YENEEA. The CDR3 here is CASSLGTVSSGANVLTF. The CDR3 DNA follows: TGTGCCAGCAGCTTAGGGACAGTTAGCTCTGGGGCCAACGTCCTGACTTTC.

This clone was detected only once. This rearrangement joins TRBV4-2 to TRBJ2-7, with 12 bases aligning to TRBD2. V lost 2 bases to trimming and J lost 3 bases; unmatched junction nucleotides: 14. Germline V gives CDR1 LGHNA, CDR2 YNFKEQ. This CDR3 is 19 amino acids long. The CDR3 nucleotides are TGTGCCAGCAGCCAAAGACCCCTCACTAGCGGGGGGCCCCACTACGAGCAGTACTTC. As protein: CASSQRPLTSGGPHYEQYF.

The CDR3 nucleotides are TGCGCCAGCAGACCAACAGGGCCAGGTGAAAAACTGTTTTTT. It is translated as CASRPTGPGEKLFF. V gene TRBV4-1 combines with J gene TRBJ1-4, with D tentatively TRBD1 (6 bases). Per germline, CDR1 MGHRA and CDR2 YSYEKL. V lost 6 bases and J lost 7, with 15 bases in between. CDR3 length: 14 residues.

The V and J genes are TRBV30 and TRBJ2-2; D uncertain. Deletions cut 1 base from V and 5 bases from J, with 2 bases between. Germline CDR1 GTSNPN, CDR2 SVGIG (reference sequence). CDR3 size: 11 residues. Here the CDR3 reads CAWSATGELFF. As DNA, the CDR3 is TGTGCCTGGAGTGCTACCGGGGAGCTGTTTTTT.

This clone appeared a single time. The chain combines TRBV18 with TRBJ2-3, with 8 nucleotides matching TRBD2. V lost 0 bases to trimming and J lost 5 bases; unmatched junction nucleotides: 10. CDR1 is KGHSH, CDR2 LQKENI, per germline. The CDR3 has 17 residues. The CDR3 nucleotides are TGTGCCAGCTCACCACCCACCGGGGGGGCGGTAGGAGATACGCAGTATTTT. Translating gives CASSPPTGGAVGDTQYF.

The chain joins TRBV6-5 to TRBJ1-4, with a tentative D call TRBD1 (5 bases). CDR1 and CDR2 (germline): MNHEY, SVGAGI. There are 14 residues in the CDR3. V lost 6 bases and J lost 4, with 12 bases in between. The CDR3 is CASSPGTFNEKLFF. The CDR3 region has the DNA TGTGCCAGCAGCCCCGGGACCTTTAATGAAAAACTGTTTTTT.

This clone has just one count. The CDR3 sequence: CASNSPGAHEKLFF. CDR3 in DNA: TGTGCCAGTAATTCCCCGGGAGCACATGAAAAACTGTTTTTT. V usage is TRBV19 and J usage is TRBJ1-4; D remains unclear. CDR3 length: 14 residues. V was pared by 7 bases and J by 6 bases, with 15 bases between. The germline V gene encodes CDR1 LNHDA and CDR2 SQIVND (reference sequence).